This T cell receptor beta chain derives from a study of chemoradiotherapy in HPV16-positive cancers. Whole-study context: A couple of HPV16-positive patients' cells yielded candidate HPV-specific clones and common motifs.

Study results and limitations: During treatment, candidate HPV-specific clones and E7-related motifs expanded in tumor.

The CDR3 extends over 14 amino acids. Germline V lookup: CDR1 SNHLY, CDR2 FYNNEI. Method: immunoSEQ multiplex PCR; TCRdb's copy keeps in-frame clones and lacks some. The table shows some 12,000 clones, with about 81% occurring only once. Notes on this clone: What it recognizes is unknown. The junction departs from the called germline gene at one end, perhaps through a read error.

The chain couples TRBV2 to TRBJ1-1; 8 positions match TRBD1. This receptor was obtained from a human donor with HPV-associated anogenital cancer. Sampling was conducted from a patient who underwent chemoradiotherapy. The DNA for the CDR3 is TGTGCCAGCAGTGCTCAGGGGGCGAACTCTGAAGCTTTCTTT. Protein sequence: CASSAQGANSEAFF.